The text below deals with one T cell receptor (beta chain). From the germline J gene comes the end of the CDR3, since the read stops 3 residues before it. Sequencing was performed with immunoSEQ multiplex PCR; in TCRdb, only in-frame clones are kept and a portion is missing. Its table lists about 20,000 clones. The sample belongs to a study of T cells in women clearing cervical HPV infection. From germline, CDR1 is LNHDA and CDR2 SQIVND (reference sequence). CDR3 length equals 15 residues. This clonotype was obtained from a woman between 18 and 70 years old with a cervical HPV16 infection that either progressed to CIN3+ or cleared (not recorded which). The chain has TRBV19 and TRBJ1-2; D possibly corresponds to TRBD1 (6 bases). Sequenced input: blood buffy coat. CDR3: CASSAGGHRTDTYTF. The sequenced part of the CDR3 DNA is TGTGCCAGTAGCGCGGGGGGGCACCGCACAGATACC.